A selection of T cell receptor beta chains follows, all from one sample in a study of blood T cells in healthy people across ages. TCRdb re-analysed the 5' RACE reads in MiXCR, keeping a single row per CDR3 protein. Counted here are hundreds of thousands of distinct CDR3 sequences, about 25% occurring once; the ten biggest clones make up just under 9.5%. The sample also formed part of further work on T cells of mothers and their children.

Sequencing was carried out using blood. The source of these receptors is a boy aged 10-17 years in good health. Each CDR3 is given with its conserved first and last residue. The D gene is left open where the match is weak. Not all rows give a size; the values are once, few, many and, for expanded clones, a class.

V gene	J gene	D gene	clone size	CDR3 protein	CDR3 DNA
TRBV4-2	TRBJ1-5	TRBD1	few	CASSPGTGVNQPQHF	TGTGCCAGCAGCCCCGGGACAGGGGTGAATCAGCCCCAGCATTTT
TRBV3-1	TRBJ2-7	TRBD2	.	CASSGEATSGRYEQYF	TGTGCCAGCAGCGGAGAAGCAACTAGCGGGAGATACGAGCAGTACTTC
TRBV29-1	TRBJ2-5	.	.	CSVVQSQETQYF	TGCAGCGTTGTTCAATCCCAAGAGACCCAGTACTTC
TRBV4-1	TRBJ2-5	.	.	CASSQDGTGVYF	TGCGCCAGCAGCCAAGATGGGACGGGAGTGTACTTC
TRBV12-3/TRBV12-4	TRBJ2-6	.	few	CASSIGQSGANVLTF	TGTGCCAGCAGTATCGGACAATCTGGGGCCAACGTCCTGACTTTC
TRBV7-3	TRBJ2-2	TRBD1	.	CASSGQGSGELFF	TGTGCCAGCAGCGGACAGGGATCCGGGGAGCTGTTTTTT
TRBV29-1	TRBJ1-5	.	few	CSAQTGSNQPQHF	TGCAGCGCCCAAACAGGGAGCAATCAGCCCCAGCATTTT
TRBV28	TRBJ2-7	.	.	CASSLFSGFEQGNEQYF	TGTGCCAGCAGTTTATTTTCCGGGTTCGAACAGGGTAACGAGCAGTACTTC
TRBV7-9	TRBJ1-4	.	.	CASSHWGPNEKLFF	TGTGCCAGCAGCCACTGGGGACCTAATGAAAAACTGTTTTTT
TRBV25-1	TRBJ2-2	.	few	CASSVGGPLGELFF	TGTGCCAGCAGCGTGGGGGGGCCCCTCGGGGAGCTGTTTTTT
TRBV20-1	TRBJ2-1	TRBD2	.	CSASLTGGPTNEQFF	TGCAGTGCTAGTTTGACGGGGGGGCCTACCAATGAGCAGTTCTTC
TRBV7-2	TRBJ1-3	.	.	CASTPEEGSGNTIYF	TGTGCCAGCACTCCCGAGGAGGGGTCTGGAAACACCATATATTTT
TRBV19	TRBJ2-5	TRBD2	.	CASSMGLADQETQYF	TGTGCCAGTAGTATGGGACTAGCGGACCAAGAGACCCAGTACTTC
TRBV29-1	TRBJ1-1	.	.	CSVLYVNTEAFF	TGCAGCGTTCTGTATGTGAACACTGAAGCTTTCTTT
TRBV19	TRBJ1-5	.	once	CASSIGERRLLQPQHF	TGTGCCAGTAGTATAGGGGAGCGGCGGCTCCTTCAGCCCCAGCATTTT
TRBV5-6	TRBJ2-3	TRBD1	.	CASNTGQGARDTQYF	TGTGCCAGCAACACTGGACAGGGGGCTAGGGATACGCAGTATTTT
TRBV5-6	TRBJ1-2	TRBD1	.	CASSSGTGLSYGYTF	TGTGCCAGCAGCTCCGGGACAGGGCTGTCCTATGGCTACACCTTC
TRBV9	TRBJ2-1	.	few	CASSDPQGGGVYNEQFF	TGTGCCAGCAGCGACCCCCAGGGGGGAGGGGTCTACAATGAGCAGTTCTTC
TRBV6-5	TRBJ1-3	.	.	CASSYGRLYPGNTIYF	TGTGCCAGCAGTTACGGCAGGCTATATCCTGGAAACACCATATATTTT
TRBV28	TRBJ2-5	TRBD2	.	CASTSGASGKETQYF	TGTGCCAGCACCTCAGGGGCTAGCGGGAAGGAGACCCAGTACTTC
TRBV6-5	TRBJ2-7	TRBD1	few	CASTDRAEDEQYF	TGTGCCAGCACGGACAGGGCGGAGGACGAGCAGTACTTC
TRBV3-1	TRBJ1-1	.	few	CASSLVGAQNTEAFF	TGTGCCAGCAGCCTCGTCGGGGCCCAGAACACTGAAGCTTTCTTT
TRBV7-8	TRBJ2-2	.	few	CASSPEGELFF	TGTGCCAGCAGCCCGGAGGGGGAGCTGTTTTTT
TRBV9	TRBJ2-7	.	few	CASSVAGSTYEQYF	TGTGCCAGCAGCGTAGCGGGGTCTACCTACGAGCAGTACTTC
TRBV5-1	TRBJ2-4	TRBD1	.	CASTSPGTGGIQYF	TGCGCCAGCACCTCACCCGGGACAGGAGGCATTCAGTACTTC
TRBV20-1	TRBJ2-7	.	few	CSARFQGGGLSYEQYF	TGCAGTGCTAGATTTCAGGGGGGGGGCCTCTCCTACGAGCAGTACTTC
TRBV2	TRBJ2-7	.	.	CATKGDWVYEQYF	TGTGCCACCAAGGGGGATTGGGTCTACGAGCAGTACTTC
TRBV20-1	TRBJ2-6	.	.	CSARQGGTGANVLTF	TGCAGTGCTAGACAGGGGGGGACTGGGGCCAACGTCCTGACTTTC
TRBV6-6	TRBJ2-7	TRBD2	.	CASSSGGGRPKQYF	TGTGCCAGCAGCTCCGGGGGGGGACGGCCTAAGCAGTACTTC
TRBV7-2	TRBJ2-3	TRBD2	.	CASSWTSADTQYF	TGTGCCAGCAGCTGGACTAGTGCAGATACGCAGTATTTT
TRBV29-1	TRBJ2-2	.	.	CSVGSNTGELFF	TGCAGCGTTGGATCGAACACCGGGGAGCTGTTTTTT
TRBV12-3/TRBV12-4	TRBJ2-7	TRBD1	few	CASRTHRGRDEQYF	TGTGCCAGCAGGACCCACAGGGGGCGCGACGAGCAGTACTTC
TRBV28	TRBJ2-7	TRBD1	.	CASSFLLTGGSEQYF	TGTGCCAGCAGTTTTCTATTGACAGGGGGCTCCGAGCAGTACTTC
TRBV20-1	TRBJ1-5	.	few	CSARDAGDGNQPQHF	TGCAGTGCTAGAGATGCAGGGGACGGCAATCAGCCCCAGCATTTT
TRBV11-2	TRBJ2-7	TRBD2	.	CASTGLAFPYEQYF	TGTGCCAGCACAGGACTAGCGTTCCCCTACGAGCAGTACTTC
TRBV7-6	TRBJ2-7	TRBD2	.	CASSKMTSGGAYEQYF	TGTGCCAGCAGCAAAATGACTAGCGGGGGAGCTTACGAGCAGTACTTC
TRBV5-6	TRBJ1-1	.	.	CASSYSGGFMNTEAFF	TGTGCCAGCAGCTACTCGGGGGGTTTTATGAACACTGAAGCTTTCTTT
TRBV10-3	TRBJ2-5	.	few	CASRDWDKETQYF	TGTGCCAGCCGGGACTGGGATAAAGAGACCCAGTACTTC
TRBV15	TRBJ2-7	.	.	CATQLGGSEQYF	TGTGCCACTCAACTTGGGGGCTCCGAGCAGTACTTC
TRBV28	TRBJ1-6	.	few	CASSSVGESSYNSPLHF	TGTGCCAGCAGTTCGGTTGGTGAGAGCTCCTATAATTCACCCCTCCACTTT
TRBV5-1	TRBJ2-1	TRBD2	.	CASSAPRSGVGNEQFF	TGCGCCAGCAGCGCACCCCGCAGCGGGGTAGGCAATGAGCAGTTCTTC
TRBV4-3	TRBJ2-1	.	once	CASSQEFSRNEQFF	TGCGCCAGCAGCCAAGAGTTCTCTCGCAATGAGCAGTTCTTC
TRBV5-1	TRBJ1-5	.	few	CASSLCTQHF	TGCGCCAGCAGCTTGTGTACGCAGCATTTT
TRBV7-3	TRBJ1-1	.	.	CASSLTTGLNTEAFF	TGTGCCAGCAGCTTAACGACCGGGCTGAACACTGAAGCTTTCTTT
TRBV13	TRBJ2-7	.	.	CASSLNSEVSYEQYF	TGTGCCAGCAGCTTGAACTCAGAAGTCTCCTACGAGCAGTACTTC
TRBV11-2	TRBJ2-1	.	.	CASSLVRGPNEQFF	TGTGCCAGCAGCTTAGTTCGCGGTCCCAATGAGCAGTTCTTC
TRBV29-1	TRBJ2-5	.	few	CSVEPRGGVETQYF	TGCAGCGTTGAACCCAGGGGTGGGGTAGAGACCCAGTACTTC
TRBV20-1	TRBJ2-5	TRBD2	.	CSAPVLASQETQYF	TGCAGTGCTCCTGTACTAGCGAGCCAAGAGACCCAGTACTTC
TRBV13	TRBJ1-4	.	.	CASSPSSGLNEKLFF	TGTGCCAGCAGCCCCTCTTCTGGGCTTAATGAAAAACTGTTTTTT
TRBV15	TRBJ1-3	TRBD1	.	CATSRDGTGRSGNTIYF	TGTGCCACCAGCAGAGATGGGACAGGCCGCTCTGGAAACACCATATATTTT
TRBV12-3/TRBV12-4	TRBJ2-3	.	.	CASSPADAQYF	TGTGCCAGCAGTCCAGCAGATGCGCAATATTTT
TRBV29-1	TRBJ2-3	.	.	CSVLTGSTDTQYF	TGCAGCGTTCTTACAGGGTCCACAGATACGCAGTATTTT
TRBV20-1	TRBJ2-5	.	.	CSARDRRVGETQYF	TGCAGTGCTAGAGATCGCAGGGTGGGGGAGACCCAGTACTTC
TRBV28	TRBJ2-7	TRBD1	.	CASSVRDRREYEQYF	TGTGCCAGCAGCGTCCGGGACAGAAGAGAGTACGAGCAGTACTTC
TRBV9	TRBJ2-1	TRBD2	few	CASSPGGTSGRRNEQFF	TGTGCCAGCAGCCCGGGGGGGACTAGCGGGAGGCGGAATGAGCAGTTCTTC